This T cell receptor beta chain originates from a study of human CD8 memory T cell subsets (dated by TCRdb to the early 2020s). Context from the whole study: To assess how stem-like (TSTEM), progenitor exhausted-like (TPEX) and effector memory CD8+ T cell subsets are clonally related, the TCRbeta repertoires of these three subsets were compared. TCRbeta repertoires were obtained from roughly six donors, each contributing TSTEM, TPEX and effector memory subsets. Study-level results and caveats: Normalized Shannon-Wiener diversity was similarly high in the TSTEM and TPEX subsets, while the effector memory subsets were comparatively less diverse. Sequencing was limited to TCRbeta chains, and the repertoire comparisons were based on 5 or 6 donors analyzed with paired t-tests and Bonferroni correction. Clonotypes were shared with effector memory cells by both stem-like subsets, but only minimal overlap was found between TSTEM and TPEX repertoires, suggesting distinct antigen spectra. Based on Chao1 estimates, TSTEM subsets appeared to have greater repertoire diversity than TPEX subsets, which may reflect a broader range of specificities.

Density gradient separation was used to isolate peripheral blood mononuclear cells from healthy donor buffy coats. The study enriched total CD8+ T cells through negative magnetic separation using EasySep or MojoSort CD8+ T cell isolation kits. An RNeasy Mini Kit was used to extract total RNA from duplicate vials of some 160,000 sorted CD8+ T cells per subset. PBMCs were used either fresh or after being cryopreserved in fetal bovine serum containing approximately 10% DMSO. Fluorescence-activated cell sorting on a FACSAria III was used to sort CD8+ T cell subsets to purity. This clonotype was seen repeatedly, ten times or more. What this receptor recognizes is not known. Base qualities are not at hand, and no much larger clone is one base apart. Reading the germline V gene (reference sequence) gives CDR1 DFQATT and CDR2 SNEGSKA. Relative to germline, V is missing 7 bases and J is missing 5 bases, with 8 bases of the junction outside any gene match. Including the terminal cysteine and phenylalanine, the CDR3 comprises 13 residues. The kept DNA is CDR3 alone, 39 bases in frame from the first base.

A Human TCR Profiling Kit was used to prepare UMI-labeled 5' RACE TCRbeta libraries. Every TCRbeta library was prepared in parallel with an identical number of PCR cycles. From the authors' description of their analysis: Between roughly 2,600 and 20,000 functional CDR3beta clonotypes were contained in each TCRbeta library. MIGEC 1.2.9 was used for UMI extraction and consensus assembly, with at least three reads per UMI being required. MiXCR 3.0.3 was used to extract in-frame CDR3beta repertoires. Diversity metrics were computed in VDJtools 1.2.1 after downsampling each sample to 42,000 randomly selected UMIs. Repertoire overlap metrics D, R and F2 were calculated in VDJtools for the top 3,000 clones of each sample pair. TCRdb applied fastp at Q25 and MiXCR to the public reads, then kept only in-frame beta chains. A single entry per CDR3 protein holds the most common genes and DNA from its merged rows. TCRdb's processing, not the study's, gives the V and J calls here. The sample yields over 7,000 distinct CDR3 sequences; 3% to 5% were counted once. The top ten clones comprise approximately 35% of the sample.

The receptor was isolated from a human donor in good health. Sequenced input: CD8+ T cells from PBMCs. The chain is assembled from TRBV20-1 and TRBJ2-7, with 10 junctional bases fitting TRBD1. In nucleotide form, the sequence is TGCAGTGTCTGGGGACAGGGGTCCCACGAGCAGTACTTC. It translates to CSVWGQGSHEQYF.